This TCR beta chain was captured in a study of identical twins. Findings of the study overall: Where out-of-frame alpha sequences were twin-shared, they showed excess low generation probability. For cord blood, abundant beta clonotypes had fewer insertions, unlike memory repertoires, which showed none.

Via MiXCR, TCRdb re-called the 5' RACE reads, giving one row per CDR3 protein. Here the sample spans 500,000 or so distinct CDR3 sequences, 14% being singletons. Concerning this clonotype itself: The antigen is unknown.

V shed 5 bases and J shed 7 bases, with 6 bases lying between them. The germline V gene encodes CDR1 SEHNR and CDR2 FQNEAQ (reference sequence). CDR3 size: 12 residues. This sample was also put to use in a study of yellow fever vaccine responses in identical twins. That source reports: Twins' vaccine T cell responses were reported to seem partly convergent and partly personalized.

The rearrangement joins TRBV7-9 to TRBJ1-6; no reliable D call. The sequenced material came from CD4+ T cells sorted from blood. This receptor was obtained from a woman aged 18 to 35 in good health. The CDR3 sequence: CASSRINSPLHF. The CDR3 DNA reads TGTGCCAGCAGCCGGATCAATTCACCCCTCCACTTT.